These 10 T cell receptor beta chains came from one sample sequenced in a study of blood T cell repertoires in COVID-19. Assay: immunoSEQ multiplex PCR; the TCRdb copy retains only in-frame clones and omits some. The table records around 260,000 clones, over 75% of them present only once. Sequenced sample: PBMCs or T cells enriched from blood (not recorded which). The receptors originated from a woman aged 30 to 39 who had recovered from COVID-19.

This clone is a singleton in its sample. This chain connects TRBV9 to TRBJ2-7; 8 bases fit TRBD1. With V trimmed by 4 bases and J by 0 bases, 6 bases remained unmatched. CDR1 SGDLS and CDR2 YYNGEE come from the germline V gene. The CDR3 is 15 amino acids. This chain's CDR3 is CASSMTGAYSYEQYF. The CDR3 DNA reads as TGTGCCAGCAGCATGACAGGGGCCTACTCCTACGAGCAGTACTTC.

The chain combines TRBV6-2 or TRBV6-3 with TRBJ2-1; 12 nucleotides match TRBD1. The junction had 5 bases not matched to a gene; V was cut back by 6 bases and J by 8 bases. Germline V gives CDR1 MNHEY, CDR2 SVGEGT. CDR3 size: 14 residues. The CDR3 coding sequence is TGTGCCAGCAGCGACGGGACAGGGGGCGATGAGCAGTTCTTC. Amino acid sequence: CASSDGTGGDEQFF.

The CDR3 nucleotides read TGCGCCAGCAGCTTACGACAGCCCTACGAGCAGTACTTC. This sequence encodes CASSLRQPYEQYF. The J gene is TRBJ2-7, the V gene TRBV5-1, with D possibly TRBD1 on 5 matching bases. V was trimmed by 2 bases and J by 2 bases, leaving 8 bases between them. The germline V gene has CDR1 SGHRS and CDR2 YFSETQ. The CDR3 spans 13 residues.

This clone came up a few times. The chain is built from TRBV7-2 and TRBJ2-3; 8 bases align to TRBD2. The CDR3 sequence is 17 residues long. Germline V gives CDR1 SGHTA, CDR2 FQGNSA. With 1 base clipped from V and 3 bases from J, the junction kept 9 bases outside the gene matches. In nucleotides, the CDR3 is TGTGCCAGCAGCTTAGACTGGGGCGGGGGGAAGACAGATACGCAGTATTTT. Protein product: CASSLDWGGGKTDTQYF.

The chain uses TRBV14 and TRBJ1-2; D gene ambiguous. The V and J ends lost 0 bases and 4 bases respectively, with 6 bases between them. The CDR3 totals 13 residues. From germline, CDR1 is SGHDN and CDR2 FVKESK. The CDR3 DNA sequence: TGTGCCAGCAGCCAAGACAGATCCTATGGCTACACCTTC. Translation gives CASSQDRSYGYTF.

V usage is TRBV6-5 and J usage is TRBJ2-3, with TRBD2 as a possible D gene (6 bases). V was pared by 8 bases and J by 8 bases, with 11 bases between. From germline, CDR1 is MNHEY and CDR2 SVGAGI. The CDR3 consists of 11 residues. CDR3 loop: CASRGVGTQYF. The CDR3 bases are TGTGCCAGCCGCGGGGTTGGTACGCAGTATTTT.

This clone appeared once. This rearrangement joins TRBV11-2 to TRBJ2-2; 14 nucleotides align to TRBD2. This CDR3 comprises 17 residues. Trimming at V came to 1 base and at J to 5 bases, leaving 3 bases not matched to a gene. Germline V CDR1 and CDR2: SGHAT, FQNNGV. CDR3 loop: CASSLGGLAGGTGELFF. In DNA form, the CDR3 reads TGTGCCAGCAGCTTAGGCGGACTAGCGGGAGGAACCGGGGAGCTGTTTTTT.

The V gene is TRBV7-2, the J gene TRBJ2-7; maybe TRBD2 (7 bases). The CDR3 runs 14 residues. CDR1 is SGHTA, CDR2 FQGNSA, per germline. The V end was cut by 2 bases, the J end by 5 bases, with 13 bases between. The CDR3 bases are TGTGCCAGCAGCTTACGGGGGGCAAGGGACGAGCAGTACTTC. It yields the protein CASSLRGARDEQYF.

This clone was counted a few times. The chain recombines TRBV7-2 with TRBJ1-5; 7 bases match TRBD1. The CDR3 has 15 residues. Unmatched junction bases numbered 10, after V lost 6 bases and J lost 5 bases. CDR1 SGHTA and CDR2 FQGNSA come from the germline V gene. DNA of the CDR3: TGTGCCAGCAGTCCTCTGACAGGGAGCCATCAGCCCCAGCATTTT. Protein: CASSPLTGSHQPQHF.

The rearrangement joins TRBV5-4 to TRBJ2-4; 8 nucleotides agree with TRBD1. Germline V gives CDR1 SGHNT, CDR2 YYREEE (reference sequence). The CDR3 length is 15 residues. V lost 2 bases, J lost 7 bases, and 8 bases stayed unmatched. The chain's CDR3 is CASSLPTGANNIQYF. The CDR3 DNA follows: TGTGCCAGCAGCTTACCGACAGGGGCGAATAACATTCAGTACTTC. The whole variable domain, filled in from reference TRBV5-4 and TRBJ2-4, reads ETGVTQSPTHLIKTRGQQVTLRCSSQSGHNTVSWYQQALGQGPQFIFQYYREEENGRGNFPPRFSGLQFPNYSSELNVNALELDDSALYLCASSLPTGANNIQYFGAGTRLSVL.